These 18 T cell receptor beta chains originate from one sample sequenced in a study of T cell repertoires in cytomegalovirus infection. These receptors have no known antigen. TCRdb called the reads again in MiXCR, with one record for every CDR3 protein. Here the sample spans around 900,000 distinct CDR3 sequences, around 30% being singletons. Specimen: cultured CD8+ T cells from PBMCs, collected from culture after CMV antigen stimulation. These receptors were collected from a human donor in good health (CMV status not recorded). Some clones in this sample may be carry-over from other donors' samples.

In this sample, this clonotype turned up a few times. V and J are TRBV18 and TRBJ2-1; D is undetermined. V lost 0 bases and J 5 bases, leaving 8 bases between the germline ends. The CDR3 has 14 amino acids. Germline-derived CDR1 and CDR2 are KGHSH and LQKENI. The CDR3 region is CASSPPFPDNEQFF. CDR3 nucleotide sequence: TGTGCCAGCTCACCACCGTTCCCAGACAATGAGCAGTTCTTC.

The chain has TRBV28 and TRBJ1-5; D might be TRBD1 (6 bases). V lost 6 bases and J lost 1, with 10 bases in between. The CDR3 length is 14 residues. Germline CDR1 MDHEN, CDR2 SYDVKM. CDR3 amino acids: CASRIGQSNQPQHF. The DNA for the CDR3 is TGTGCCAGCAGGATAGGACAGAGCAATCAGCCCCAGCATTTT.

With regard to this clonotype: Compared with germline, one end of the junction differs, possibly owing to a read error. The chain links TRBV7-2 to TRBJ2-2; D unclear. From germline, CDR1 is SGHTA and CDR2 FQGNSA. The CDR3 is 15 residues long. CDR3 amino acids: CASGLNPPTSGELFF. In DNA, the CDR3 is TGTGCCAGCGGCTTAAACCCCCCAACATCCGGGGAGCTGTTTTTT. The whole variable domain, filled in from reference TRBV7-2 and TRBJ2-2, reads GAGVSQSPSNKVTEKGKDVELRCDPISGHTALYWYRQSLGQGLEFLIYFQGNSAPDKSGLPSDRFSAERTGGSVSTLTIQRTQQEDSAVYLCASGLNPPTSGELFFGEGSRLTVL.

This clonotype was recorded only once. The CDR3 spells CASSPLPGPRPDTQYF. The DNA for the CDR3 is TGTGCCAGCAGCCCCCTTCCGGGACCCCGTCCCGATACGCAGTATTTT. The rearrangement uses TRBV7-2 and TRBJ2-3; D tentatively reads TRBD1 or TRBD2 (5 bases each). This CDR3 region has 16 residues. Germline V CDR1 and CDR2: SGHTA, FQGNSA. Trimming removed 5 bases from V and 6 bases from J, with 21 bases in between. Full variable domain (missing parts from reference TRBV7-2 and TRBJ2-3): GAGVSQSPSNKVTEKGKDVELRCDPISGHTALYWYRQSLGQGLEFLIYFQGNSAPDKSGLPSDRFSAERTGGSVSTLTIQRTQQEDSAVYLCASSPLPGPRPDTQYFGPGTRLTVL.

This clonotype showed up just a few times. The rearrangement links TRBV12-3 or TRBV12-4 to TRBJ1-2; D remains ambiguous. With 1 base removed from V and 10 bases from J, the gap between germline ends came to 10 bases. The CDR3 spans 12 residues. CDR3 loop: CASSLGPVDYTF. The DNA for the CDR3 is TGTGCCAGCAGTTTAGGGCCCGTGGACTACACCTTC.

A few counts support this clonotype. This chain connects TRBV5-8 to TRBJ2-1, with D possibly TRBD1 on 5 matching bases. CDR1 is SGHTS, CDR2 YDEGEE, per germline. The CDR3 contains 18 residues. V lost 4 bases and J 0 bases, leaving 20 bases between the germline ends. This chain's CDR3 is CASSAKEQDIHSYNEQFF. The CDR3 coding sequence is TGTGCCAGCAGCGCCAAGGAACAGGACATTCACTCCTACAATGAGCAGTTCTTC.

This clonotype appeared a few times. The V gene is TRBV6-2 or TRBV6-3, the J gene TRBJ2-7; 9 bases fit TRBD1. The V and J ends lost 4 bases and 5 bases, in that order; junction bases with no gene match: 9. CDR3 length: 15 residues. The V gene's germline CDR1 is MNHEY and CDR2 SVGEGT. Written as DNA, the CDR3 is TGTGCCAGCAGTTCTTCCTACAGGGGGCTGAACGAGCAGTACGTC. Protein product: CASSSSYRGLNEQYV.

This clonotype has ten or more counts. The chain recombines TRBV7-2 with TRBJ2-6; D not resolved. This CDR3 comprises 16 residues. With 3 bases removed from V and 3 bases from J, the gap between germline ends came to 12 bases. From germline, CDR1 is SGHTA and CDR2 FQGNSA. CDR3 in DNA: TGTGCCAGCAGCTTGGGGTCTATGATTGGGGCCAACGTCCTGACTTTC. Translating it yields CASSLGSMIGANVLTF.

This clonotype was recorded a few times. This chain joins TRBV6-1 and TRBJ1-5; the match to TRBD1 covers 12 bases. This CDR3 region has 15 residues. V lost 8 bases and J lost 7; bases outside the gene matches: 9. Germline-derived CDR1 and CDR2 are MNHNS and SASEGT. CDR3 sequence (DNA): TGTGCCAGCCGAGTGGGACAGGGGGCCCAACAGCCCCAGCATTTT. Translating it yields CASRVGQGAQQPQHF.

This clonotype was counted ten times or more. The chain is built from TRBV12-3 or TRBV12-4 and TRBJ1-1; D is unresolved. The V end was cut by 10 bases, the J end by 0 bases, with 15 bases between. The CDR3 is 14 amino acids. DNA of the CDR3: TGTGCCACCAAGGACCCGGTTTTGAACACTGAAGCTTTCTTT. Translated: CATKDPVLNTEAFF.

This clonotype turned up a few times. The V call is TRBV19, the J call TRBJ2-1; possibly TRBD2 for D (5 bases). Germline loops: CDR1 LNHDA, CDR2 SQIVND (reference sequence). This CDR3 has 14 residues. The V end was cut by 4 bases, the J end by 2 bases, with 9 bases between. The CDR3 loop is CASSTSHTYNEQFF. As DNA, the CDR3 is TGTGCCAGTAGTACTAGCCATACCTACAATGAGCAGTTCTTC.

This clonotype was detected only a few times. The CDR3, as DNA: TGTGCCAGCAGCCCAAGAGACAGGGTGAATGAGCAGTTCTTC. The encoded protein is CASSPRDRVNEQFF. The chain employs TRBV7-9 and TRBJ2-1; TRBD1 matches at 7 bases. CDR1 is SEHNR, CDR2 FQNEAQ, per germline (reference sequence). The CDR3 is 14 amino acids. The ends lost 5 bases at V and 7 bases at J; junction bases unmatched: 8.

Here the CDR3 reads CATSRDGVGQGDTDTQYF. CDR3 DNA: TGTGCCACCAGCAGAGATGGAGTGGGACAGGGGGACACAGATACGCAGTATTTT. The chain combines TRBV15 with TRBJ2-3; 11 nucleotides line up with TRBD1. The germline V gene encodes CDR1 LNHNV and CDR2 YYDKDF (reference sequence). Unmatched junction bases numbered 7, after V lost 0 bases and J lost 2 bases. The CDR3 extends over 18 amino acids.

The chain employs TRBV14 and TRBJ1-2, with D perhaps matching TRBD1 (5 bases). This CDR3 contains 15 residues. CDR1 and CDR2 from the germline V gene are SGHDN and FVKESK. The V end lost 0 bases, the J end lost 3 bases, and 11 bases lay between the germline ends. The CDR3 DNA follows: TGTGCCAGCAGCCAAGATCAGAGGGGTTACTATGGCTACACCTTC. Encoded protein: CASSQDQRGYYGYTF. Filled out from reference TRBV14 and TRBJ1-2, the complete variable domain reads EAGVTQFPSHSVIEKGQTVTLRCDPISGHDNLYWYRRVMGKEIKFLLHFVKESKQDESGMPNNRFLAERTGGTYSTLKVQPAELEDSGVYFCASSQDQRGYYGYTFGSGTRLTVV.

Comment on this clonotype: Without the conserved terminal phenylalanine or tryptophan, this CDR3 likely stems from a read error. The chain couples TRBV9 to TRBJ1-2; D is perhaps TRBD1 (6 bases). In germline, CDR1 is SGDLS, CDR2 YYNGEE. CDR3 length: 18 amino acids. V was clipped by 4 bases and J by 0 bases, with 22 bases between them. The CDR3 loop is CASSSPRVGHFANYGYTY. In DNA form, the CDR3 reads TGTGCCAGCAGCTCCCCTCGGGTGGGACACTTCGCTAACTATGGCTACACCTAC.

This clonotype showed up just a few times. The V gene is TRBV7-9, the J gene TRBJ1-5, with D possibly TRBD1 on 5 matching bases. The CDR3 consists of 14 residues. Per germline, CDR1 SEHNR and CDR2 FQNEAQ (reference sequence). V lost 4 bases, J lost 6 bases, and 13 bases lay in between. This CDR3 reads CASSYPGVGQPQHF. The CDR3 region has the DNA TGTGCCAGCAGCTACCCGGGGGTTGGTCAGCCCCAGCATTTT. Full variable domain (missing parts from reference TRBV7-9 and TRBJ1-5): DTGVSQNPRHKITKRGQNVTFRCDPISEHNRLYWYRQTLGQGPEFLTYFQNEAQLEKSRLLSDRFSAERPKGSFSTLEIQRTEQGDSAMYLCASSYPGVGQPQHFGDGTRLSIL.

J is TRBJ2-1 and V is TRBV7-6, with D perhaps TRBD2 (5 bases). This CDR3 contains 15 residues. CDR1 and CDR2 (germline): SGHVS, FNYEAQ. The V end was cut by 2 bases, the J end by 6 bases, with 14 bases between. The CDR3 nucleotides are TGTGCCAGCAGCTTACGGACTGCACGTCTCAATGAGCAGTTCTTC. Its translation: CASSLRTARLNEQFF.

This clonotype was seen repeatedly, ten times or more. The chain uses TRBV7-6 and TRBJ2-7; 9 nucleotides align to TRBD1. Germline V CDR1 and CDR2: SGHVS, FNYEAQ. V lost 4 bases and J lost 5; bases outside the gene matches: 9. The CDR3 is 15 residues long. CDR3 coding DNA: TGTGCCAGCAGCTCCCGGGACAGGGCTTTCGACGAGCAGTACTTC. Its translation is CASSSRDRAFDEQYF.